This paragraph reports one TCR beta chain. Antigen: not known. The entry originates in a study of T cell responses to AZD1222 COVID-19 vaccine. Study results and limitations: It should be noted that donors were predominantly white British and more often female, and clonal diversity was possibly underestimated. Spike-spanning, vaccine-associated CD4 TCRs were dominant at 160-218 and 743-854. An increase in Spike-specific TCR breadth and depth was observed after two AZD1222 doses. Every sample of the repertoires postdated the peak T cell response.

The protocol was immunoSEQ multiplex PCR, while the TCRdb copy is restricted to in-frame clones and leaves out a portion. This sample has about 160,000 clones, with around 95% found just once. This CDR3 has 15 amino acids. J was trimmed by 5 bases and V by 7 bases; bases with no gene match: 7. Germline CDR1 reads SGDLS; CDR2 reads YYNGEE. The chain has TRBV9 and TRBJ2-2; the match to TRBD2 covers 11 bases. This sequence originates from an adult in good health. The sequencing used peripheral blood, collected on day 0 of AZD1222 vaccination. The DNA of the CDR3 is TGTGCCAGCGGTAAAGTAGCGGGAGGGACCGGGGAGCTGTTTTTT. It is translated as CASGKVAGGTGELFF.